The 23 T cell receptor beta chains reported below all come from one sample, sequenced in a study of graft-versus-host responses after intestinal transplantation. The table came from immunoSEQ multiplex PCR; TCRdb's copy has only in-frame clones and leaves some out. The top ten clones hold 0.39% of a sample with 70,000 or so clones, 84% of them seen once. For these receptors, no antigen is known. The material was unstimulated CD4+ T cells sorted from spleen or lymph node cells, obtained before transplant. Every receptor here comes from a human donor who was the organ donor for an intestinal transplant.

The rearrangement joins TRBV19 to TRBJ2-5; TRBD2 is a possible D gene (7 bases). Deletions cut 6 bases from V and 2 bases from J, with 16 bases between. Germline V CDR1 and CDR2: LNHDA, SQIVND (reference sequence). This CDR3 has 15 amino acids. The CDR3: CASSEGGTIQETQYF. DNA for the CDR3: TGTGCCAGTAGCGAGGGAGGGACAATTCAAGAGACCCAGTACTTC. Complete variable domain (other parts from reference TRBV19 and TRBJ2-5): DGGITQSPKYLFRKEGQNVTLSCEQNLNHDAMYWYRQDPGQGLRLIYYSQIVNDFQKGDIAEGYSVSREKKESFPLTVTSAQKNPTAFYLCASSEGGTIQETQYFGPGTRLLVL.

The rearrangement uses TRBV6-5 and TRBJ2-5; weak D call: TRBD2 (6 bases). The CDR3 is 14 amino acids. V lost 5 bases, J lost 4 bases, and 14 bases lay in between. Germline V gene lookup returns CDR1 MNHEY and CDR2 SVGAGI. CDR3 nucleotide sequence: TGTGCCAGCAGTCTCCCAGGGACTTCAGAGACCCAGTACTTC. Amino acids: CASSLPGTSETQYF.

CDR3 amino acids: CASSFSPEARGSSSYEQYV. The CDR3 coding sequence is TGTGCCAGCAGTTTCTCCCCTGAAGCCAGGGGGTCCAGCTCCTACGAGCAGTACGTC. This chain uses TRBV27 with TRBJ2-7, with TRBD1 identical over 7 bases. The CDR3 runs 19 residues. Germline-derived CDR1 and CDR2 are MNHEY and SMNVEV (reference sequence). Trimming removed 3 bases from V and 0 bases from J; junction bases left unmatched: 17.

This chain connects TRBV20-1 to TRBJ1-2; no definite D call. The CDR3 totals 11 residues. V was cut by 2 bases and J by 8 bases, with 9 bases left in between. The V gene's germline CDR1 is DFQATT and CDR2 SNEGSKA (reference sequence). The CDR3 DNA reads as TGCAGTGCTAGAAGTTCCCTAGGCTACACCTTC. Protein product: CSARSSLGYTF.

J is TRBJ1-3 and V is TRBV28, with D perhaps matching TRBD1 (6 bases). The CDR3 loop spans 15 amino acids. Per the germline V gene, CDR1 is MDHEN and CDR2 is SYDVKM. Trimming shortened V by 1 base and J by 4 bases, and 11 bases separated the two germline ends. In DNA, the CDR3 is TGTGCCAGCAGTTTATCAGGGGCGCAGGGAAACACCATATATTTT. Translated, it gives CASSLSGAQGNTIYF.

The V and J genes are TRBV19 and TRBJ1-5; a possible D gene is TRBD1 (5 bases). Per germline, CDR1 LNHDA and CDR2 SQIVND (reference sequence). CDR3 length equals 13 residues. Trimming stripped 7 bases from V and 5 bases from J, with 12 bases between. CDR3 DNA sequence: TGTGCCAGTACGGGGGTAGGCCATCAGCCCCAGCATTTT. It translates to CASTGVGHQPQHF.

This clone was counted only a few times. The V call is TRBV28, the J call TRBJ1-1; D uncertain. V was shortened by 8 bases and J by 10 bases, with 14 bases between the two germline ends. The V gene's germline CDR1 is MDHEN and CDR2 SYDVKM. The CDR3 totals 11 residues. As DNA, the CDR3 is TGTGCCAGCTCTCTCGAGGAGGGAGCTTTCTTT. Protein product: CASSLEEGAFF.

This chain's CDR3 is CASSPFWEAETQYF. The CDR3 coding sequence is TGTGCCAGCAGCCCTTTCTGGGAGGCGGAGACCCAGTACTTC. This chain uses TRBV7-2 with TRBJ2-5, with a possible D match to TRBD2 (6 bases). Germline CDR1 and CDR2: SGHTA and FQGNSA. The CDR3 consists of 14 residues. The ends were cut back, 5 bases at V and 5 bases at J, with 15 bases in the middle.

This clone was seen once. V gene TRBV7-6 combines with J gene TRBJ2-5, with 7 bases lining up with TRBD1. Germline assignment: CDR1 SGHVS and CDR2 FNYEAQ. The CDR3 consists of 16 residues. Germline trimming cut 2 bases from V and 5 bases from J; bases unmatched to any gene: 11. For the CDR3, the DNA is TGTGCCAGCAGCTTATTGCCCCCGAACAGGGGTGAGACCCAGTACTTC. Protein product: CASSLLPPNRGETQYF.

The chain is built from TRBV14 and TRBJ2-5, with TRBD2 matching over 8 bases. With V trimmed by 5 bases and J by 0 bases, 5 bases remained unmatched. Germline V gene lookup returns CDR1 SGHDN and CDR2 FVKESK. CDR3 length: 15 amino acids. The CDR3 nucleotides are TGTGCCAGCAGCTTTCGCGGGGGGAACCAAGAGACCCAGTACTTC. It codes for CASSFRGGNQETQYF.

V usage is TRBV5-1 and J usage is TRBJ1-2, with D possibly being TRBD1 (5 bases). V lost 2 bases to trimming and J lost 3 bases, with 8 bases between them. Germline V gene sequence: CDR1 SGHRS, CDR2 YFSETQ. This CDR3 comprises 13 residues. Here the CDR3 DNA reads TGCGCCAGCAGCTTACAACAGGACTATGGCTACACCTTC. Translating it yields CASSLQQDYGYTF.

V usage is TRBV7-9 and J usage is TRBJ2-7; 9 bases align to TRBD1. This CDR3 is 17 amino acids long. Germline-derived CDR1 and CDR2 are SEHNR and FQNEAQ (reference sequence). Unmatched junction bases numbered 10, after V lost 1 base and J lost 3 bases. The CDR3, as DNA: TGTGCCAGCAGCTTAGGGTGGGGACAGGGATTAAGCTACGAGCAGTACGTC. Translating it yields CASSLGWGQGLSYEQYV.

This chain connects TRBV2 to TRBJ2-2; D is possibly TRBD1 (5 bases). The CDR3 runs 14 residues. V gave up 6 bases and J gave up 3 bases, with 11 bases separating them. The germline V gene encodes CDR1 SNHLY and CDR2 FYNNEI. CDR3 loop: CASRALGHTGELFF. Here the CDR3 DNA reads TGTGCCAGCAGGGCTCTGGGGCACACCGGGGAGCTGTTTTTT.

The chain links TRBV9 to TRBJ1-2, with 7 bases that match TRBD1. V was pared by 4 bases and J by 5 bases, with 14 bases of the junction left unmatched. Germline V CDR1 and CDR2: SGDLS, YYNGEE. The CDR3 is made up of 16 amino acids. The CDR3 bases are TGTGCCAGCAGCAGGCCCGGGACAGTTTGGGGGTATGGCTACACCTTC. This sequence encodes CASSRPGTVWGYGYTF. Together with reference TRBV9 and TRBJ1-2, the CDR3 gives the full variable domain: DSGVTQTPKHLITATGQRVTLRCSPRSGDLSVYWYQQSLDQGLQFLIQYYNGEERAKGNILERFSAQQFPDLHSELNLSSLELGDSALYFCASSRPGTVWGYGYTFGSGTRLTVV.

The rearrangement uses TRBV7-9 and TRBJ2-2; D perhaps matches TRBD1 (6 bases). Trimming removed 5 bases from V and 2 bases from J, with 9 bases in between. The germline V gene has CDR1 SEHNR and CDR2 FQNEAQ (reference sequence). This CDR3 is built from 14 residues. CDR3 in amino acids: CASSRGINTGELFF. The CDR3 DNA is TGTGCCAGCAGCAGGGGGATAAACACCGGGGAGCTGTTTTTT.

The genes are TRBV5-4 and TRBJ2-3, with 7 nucleotides matching TRBD2. Germline CDR1 and CDR2: SGHNT and YYREEE (reference sequence). Trimming cost V 3 bases and J 0 bases; bases outside gene matches: 7. CDR3 length: 16 amino acids. CDR3 sequence reads: CASSWGGGVSTDTQYF. The CDR3 DNA reads as TGTGCCAGCAGCTGGGGCGGGGGAGTGAGCACAGATACGCAGTATTTT.

The rearrangement links TRBV7-2 to TRBJ2-1; 12 positions agree with TRBD2. CDR3 size: 18 residues. The germline CDR1 and CDR2 sequences are SGHTA and FQGNSA. V gave up 5 bases and J gave up 1 base; unmatched junction bases: 9. In DNA, the CDR3 is TGTGCCAGCAGCCGCAGACTAGCGGGGGCTCTTTCCTACAATGAGCAGTTCTTC. Translating it yields CASSRRLAGALSYNEQFF.

The rearrangement joins TRBV19 to TRBJ2-5; 12 positions agree with TRBD2. The CDR3 runs 16 residues. Germline CDR1 and CDR2: LNHDA and SQIVND (reference sequence). V lost 5 bases and J lost 1; bases outside the gene matches: 5. The DNA of the CDR3 is TGTGCCAGTAGTTCAGGACTAGCGGGGTTCCAAGAGACCCAGTACTTC. Encoded protein: CASSSGLAGFQETQYF.

The CDR3 region has the DNA TGTGCCAGCAGTTCCCCCAAAGGGGTTACCACCGGGGAGCTGTTTTTT. Its protein product is CASSSPKGVTTGELFF. The chain combines TRBV28 with TRBJ2-2; D is perhaps TRBD1 (5 bases). From germline, CDR1 is MDHEN and CDR2 SYDVKM. The CDR3 consists of 16 residues. Trimming cost V 4 bases and J 4 bases, with 16 bases left between them. Full variable domain (rest looked up from reference TRBV28 and TRBJ2-2): DVKVTQSSRYLVKRTGEKVFLECVQDMDHENMFWYRQDPGLGLRLIYFSYDVKMKEKGDIPEGYSVSREKKERFSLILESASTNQTSMYLCASSSPKGVTTGELFFGEGSRLTVL.

CDR3 protein: CASSPRARGGDTGELFF. The CDR3 nucleotides read TGCGCCAGCAGCCCCAGGGCGCGGGGCGGCGACACCGGGGAGCTGTTTTTT. This sequence joins TRBV5-1 and TRBJ2-2, with a tentative D call TRBD2 (6 bases). This CDR3 contains 17 residues. CDR1 SGHRS and CDR2 YFSETQ come from the germline V gene. V was clipped by 4 bases and J by 3 bases, with 19 bases between them.

V usage is TRBV5-4 and J usage is TRBJ1-1; a possible D gene is TRBD1 (6 bases). CDR3 length: 13 amino acids. The V end was cut by 1 base, the J end by 6 bases, with 10 bases between. Germline V gene sequence: CDR1 SGHNT, CDR2 YYREEE (reference sequence). The CDR3 loop reads CASSLKDSAEAFF. As DNA, the CDR3 is TGTGCCAGCAGCTTGAAGGACAGCGCTGAAGCTTTCTTT.

The table lists this clone with a count of one. The chain combines TRBV28 with TRBJ1-2; 8 nucleotides line up with TRBD1. After removal of 8 bases from V and 6 bases from J, the junction contained 8 bases not matched to a gene. This CDR3 spans 13 amino acids. Germline V CDR1 and CDR2: MDHEN, SYDVKM. Written as DNA, the CDR3 is TGTGCCAGCGCGACAGGGGTCCTCCATGGCTACACCTTC. Amino acids: CASATGVLHGYTF.

The chain combines TRBV15 with TRBJ1-2; D perhaps matches TRBD1 (5 bases). Looked up from germline, CDR1 is LNHNV and CDR2 is YYDKDF (reference sequence). The germline V and J ends were trimmed by 5 bases and 4 bases, with 17 bases remaining between them. There are 15 residues in the CDR3. CDR3 loop: CATSRLRETGYGYTF. CDR3 in DNA: TGTGCCACCAGCCGACTCAGGGAAACCGGCTATGGCTACACCTTC.